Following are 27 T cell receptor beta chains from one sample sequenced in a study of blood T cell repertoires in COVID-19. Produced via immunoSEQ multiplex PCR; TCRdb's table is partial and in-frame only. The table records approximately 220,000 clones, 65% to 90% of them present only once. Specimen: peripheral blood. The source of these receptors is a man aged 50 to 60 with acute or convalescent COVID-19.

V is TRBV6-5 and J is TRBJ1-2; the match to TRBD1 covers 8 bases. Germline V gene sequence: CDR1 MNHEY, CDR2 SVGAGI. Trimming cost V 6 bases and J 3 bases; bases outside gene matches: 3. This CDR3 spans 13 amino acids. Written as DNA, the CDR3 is TGTGCCAGCAGGATGGGACAGGACTATGGCTACACCTTC. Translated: CASRMGQDYGYTF.

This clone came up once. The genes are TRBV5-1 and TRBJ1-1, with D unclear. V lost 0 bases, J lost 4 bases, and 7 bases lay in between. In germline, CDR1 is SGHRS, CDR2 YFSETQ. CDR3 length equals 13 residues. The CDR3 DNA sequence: TGCGCCAGCAGCTTGGGGCCCCTCACTGAAGCTTTCTTT. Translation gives CASSLGPLTEAFF.

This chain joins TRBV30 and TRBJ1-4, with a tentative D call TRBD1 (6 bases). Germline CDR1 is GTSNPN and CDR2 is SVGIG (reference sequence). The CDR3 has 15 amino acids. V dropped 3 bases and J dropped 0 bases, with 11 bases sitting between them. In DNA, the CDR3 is TGTGCCTGGAGGGCCACAGGGTCAACTAATGAAAAACTGTTTTTT. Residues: CAWRATGSTNEKLFF.

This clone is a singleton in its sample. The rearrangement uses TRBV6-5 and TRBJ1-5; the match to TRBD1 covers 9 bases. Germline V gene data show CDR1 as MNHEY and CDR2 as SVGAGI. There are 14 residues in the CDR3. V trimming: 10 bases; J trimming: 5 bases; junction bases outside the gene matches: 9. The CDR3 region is CANITGGADQPQHF. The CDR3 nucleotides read TGTGCCAACATCACAGGGGGCGCCGATCAGCCCCAGCATTTT.

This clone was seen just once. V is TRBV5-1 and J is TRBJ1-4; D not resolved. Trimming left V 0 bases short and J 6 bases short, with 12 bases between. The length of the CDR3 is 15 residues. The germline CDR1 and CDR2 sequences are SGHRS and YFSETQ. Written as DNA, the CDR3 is TGCGCCAGCAGCTTGGCTCCAGGTTCAGATGAAAAACTGTTTTTT. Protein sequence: CASSLAPGSDEKLFF. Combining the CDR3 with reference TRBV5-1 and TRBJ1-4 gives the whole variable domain KAGVTQTPRYLIKTRGQQVTLSCSPISGHRSVSWYQQTPGQGLQFLFEYFSETQRNKGNFPGRFSGRQFSNSRSEMNVSTLELGDSALYLCASSLAPGSDEKLFFGSGTQLSVL.

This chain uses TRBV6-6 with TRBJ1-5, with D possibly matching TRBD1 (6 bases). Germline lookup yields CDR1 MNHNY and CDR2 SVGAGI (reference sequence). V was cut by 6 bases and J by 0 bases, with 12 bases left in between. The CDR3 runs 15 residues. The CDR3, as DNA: TGTGCCAGCAGACCCGGACAGTATAGCAATCAGCCCCAGCATTTT. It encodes CASRPGQYSNQPQHF.

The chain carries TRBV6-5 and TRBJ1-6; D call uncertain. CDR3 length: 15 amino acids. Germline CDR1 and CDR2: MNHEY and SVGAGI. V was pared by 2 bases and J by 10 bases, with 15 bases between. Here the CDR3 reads CASSYVEGIWSPLHF. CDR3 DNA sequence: TGTGCCAGCAGTTACGTGGAGGGTATATGGTCACCCCTCCACTTT.

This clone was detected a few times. CDR3 protein: CASSPPDSYEQYF. The DNA of the CDR3 is TGTGCCAGCTCACCTCCAGACTCCTACGAGCAGTACTTC. The chain joins TRBV18 to TRBJ2-7, with D unresolved. The CDR3 sequence is 13 residues long. From germline, CDR1 is KGHSH and CDR2 LQKENI. V was cut by 3 bases and J by 0 bases, with 6 bases left in between.

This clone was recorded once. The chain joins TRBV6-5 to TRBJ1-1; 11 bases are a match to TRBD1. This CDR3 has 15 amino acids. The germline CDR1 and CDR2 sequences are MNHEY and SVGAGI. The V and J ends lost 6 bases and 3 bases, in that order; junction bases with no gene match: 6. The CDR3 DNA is TGTGCCAGCAGGTTGGGACAGGGGGTGGACACTGAAGCTTTCTTT. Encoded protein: CASRLGQGVDTEAFF.

The CDR3 nucleotides are TGTGCCACCAGCCCCCACCGGAGTCAAGCTAACTATGGCTACACCTTC. Residues: CATSPHRSQANYGYTF. The chain carries TRBV15 and TRBJ1-2; D is undetermined. This CDR3 has 16 amino acids. Trimming pared 5 bases from V and 0 bases from J, leaving 16 bases between. Germline CDR1 LNHNV, CDR2 YYDKDF (reference sequence).

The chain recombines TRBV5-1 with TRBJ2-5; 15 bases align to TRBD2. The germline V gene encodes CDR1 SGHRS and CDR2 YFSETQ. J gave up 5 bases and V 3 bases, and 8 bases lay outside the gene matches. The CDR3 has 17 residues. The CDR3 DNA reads TGCGCCAGCAGCTATCGGACTAGCGGGGGGGCCCGGGAGACCCAGTACTTC. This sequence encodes CASSYRTSGGARETQYF.

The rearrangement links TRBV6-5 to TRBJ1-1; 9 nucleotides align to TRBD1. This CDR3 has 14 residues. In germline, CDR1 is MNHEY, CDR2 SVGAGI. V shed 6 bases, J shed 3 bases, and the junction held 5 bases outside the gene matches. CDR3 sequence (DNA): TGTGCCAGCAGACCCAGGGACAGGGACACTGAAGCTTTCTTT. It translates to CASRPRDRDTEAFF.

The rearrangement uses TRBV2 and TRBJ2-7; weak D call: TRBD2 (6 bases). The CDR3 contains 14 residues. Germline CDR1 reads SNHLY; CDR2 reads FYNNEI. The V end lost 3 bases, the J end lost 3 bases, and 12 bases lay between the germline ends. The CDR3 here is CASSEGGILYEQYF. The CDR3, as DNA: TGTGCCAGCAGTGAGGGGGGTATCCTCTACGAGCAGTACTTC.

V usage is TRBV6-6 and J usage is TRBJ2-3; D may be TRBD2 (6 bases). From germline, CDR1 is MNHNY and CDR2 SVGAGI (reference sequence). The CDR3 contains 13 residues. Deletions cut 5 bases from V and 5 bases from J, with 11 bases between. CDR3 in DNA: TGTGCCAGCAGTCCTCCCGGGAGAGATACGCAGTATTTT. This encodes CASSPPGRDTQYF.

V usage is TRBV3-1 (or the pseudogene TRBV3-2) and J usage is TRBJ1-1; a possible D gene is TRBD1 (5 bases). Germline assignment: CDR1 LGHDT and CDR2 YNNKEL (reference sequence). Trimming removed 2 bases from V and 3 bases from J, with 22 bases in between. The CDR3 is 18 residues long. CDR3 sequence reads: CASSQILGTEFSDTEAFF. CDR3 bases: TGTGCCAGCAGCCAAATTTTGGGGACTGAGTTCTCCGACACTGAAGCTTTCTTT.

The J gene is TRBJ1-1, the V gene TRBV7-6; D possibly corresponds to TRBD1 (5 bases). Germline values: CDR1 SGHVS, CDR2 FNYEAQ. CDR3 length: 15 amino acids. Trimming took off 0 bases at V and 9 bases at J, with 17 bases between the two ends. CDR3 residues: CASSLAGGASQQAFF. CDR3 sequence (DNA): TGTGCCAGCAGCTTAGCCGGCGGGGCCTCTCAGCAAGCTTTCTTT.

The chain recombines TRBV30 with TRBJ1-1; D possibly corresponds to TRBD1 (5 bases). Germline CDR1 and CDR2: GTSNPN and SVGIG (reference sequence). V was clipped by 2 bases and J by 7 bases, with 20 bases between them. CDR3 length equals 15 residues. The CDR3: CAWSRGGIRGLEAFF. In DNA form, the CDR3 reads TGTGCCTGGAGTCGGGGGGGGATCCGGGGACTTGAAGCTTTCTTT. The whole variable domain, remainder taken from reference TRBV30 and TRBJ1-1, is SQTIHQWPATLVQPVGSPLSLECTVEGTSNPNLYWYRQAAGRGLQLLFYSVGIGQISSEVPQNLSASRPQDRQFILSSKKLLLSDSGFYLCAWSRGGIRGLEAFFGQGTRLTVV.

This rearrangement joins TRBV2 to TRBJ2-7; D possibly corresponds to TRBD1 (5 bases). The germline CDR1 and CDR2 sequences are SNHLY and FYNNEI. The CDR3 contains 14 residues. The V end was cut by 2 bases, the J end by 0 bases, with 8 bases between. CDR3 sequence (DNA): TGTGCCAGCAGTGAACAGGGTAGCTCCTACGAGCAGTACTTC. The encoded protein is CASSEQGSSYEQYF.

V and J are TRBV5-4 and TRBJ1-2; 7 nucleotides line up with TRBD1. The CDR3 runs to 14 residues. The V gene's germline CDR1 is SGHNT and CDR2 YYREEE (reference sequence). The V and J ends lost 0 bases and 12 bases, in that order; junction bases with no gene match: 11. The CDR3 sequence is CASSLAVGDSANTF. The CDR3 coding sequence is TGTGCCAGCAGCTTGGCAGTTGGGGACAGCGCGAACACCTTC.

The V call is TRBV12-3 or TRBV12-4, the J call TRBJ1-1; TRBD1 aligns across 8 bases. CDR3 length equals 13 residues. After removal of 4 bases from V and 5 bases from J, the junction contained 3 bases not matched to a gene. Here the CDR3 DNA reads TGTGCCAGCAGTTCCAGGGGGCAGACTGAAGCTTTCTTT. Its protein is CASSSRGQTEAFF.

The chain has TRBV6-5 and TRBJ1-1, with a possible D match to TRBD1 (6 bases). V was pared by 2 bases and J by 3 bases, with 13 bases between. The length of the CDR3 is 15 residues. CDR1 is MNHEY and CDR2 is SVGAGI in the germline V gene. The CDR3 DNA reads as TGTGCCAGCAGTTACATGTCAGGGGCGGACACTGAAGCTTTCTTT. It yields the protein CASSYMSGADTEAFF.

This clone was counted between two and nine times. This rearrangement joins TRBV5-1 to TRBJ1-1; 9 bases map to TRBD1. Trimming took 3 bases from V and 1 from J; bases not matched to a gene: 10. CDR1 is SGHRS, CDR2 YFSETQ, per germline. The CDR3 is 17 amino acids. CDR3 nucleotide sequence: TGCGCCAGCAGCTGGGGACAGGGTGGTGGCGAGAACACTGAAGCTTTCTTT. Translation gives CASSWGQGGGENTEAFF.

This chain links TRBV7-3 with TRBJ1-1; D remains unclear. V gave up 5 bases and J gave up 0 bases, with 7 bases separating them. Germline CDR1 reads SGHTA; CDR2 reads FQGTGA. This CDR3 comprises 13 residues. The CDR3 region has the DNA TGTGCCAGCAGCATGACACTGAACACTGAAGCTTTCTTT. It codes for CASSMTLNTEAFF.

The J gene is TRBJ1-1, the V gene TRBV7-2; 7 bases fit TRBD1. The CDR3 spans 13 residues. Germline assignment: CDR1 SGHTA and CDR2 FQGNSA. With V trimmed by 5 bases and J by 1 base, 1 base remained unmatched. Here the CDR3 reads CASSRDRNTEAFF. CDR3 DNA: TGTGCCAGCAGCCGGGACAGGAACACTGAAGCTTTCTTT.

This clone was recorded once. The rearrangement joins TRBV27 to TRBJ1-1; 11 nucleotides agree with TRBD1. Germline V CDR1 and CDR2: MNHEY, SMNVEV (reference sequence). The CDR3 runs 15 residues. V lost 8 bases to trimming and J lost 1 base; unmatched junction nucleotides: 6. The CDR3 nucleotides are TGTGCCAGCGCTTGGACAGGGGGCAGGAACACTGAAGCTTTCTTT. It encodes CASAWTGGRNTEAFF.

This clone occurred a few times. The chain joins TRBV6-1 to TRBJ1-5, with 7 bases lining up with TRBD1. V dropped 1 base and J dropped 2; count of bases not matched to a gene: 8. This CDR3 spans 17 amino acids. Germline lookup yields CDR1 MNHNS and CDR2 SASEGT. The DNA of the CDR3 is TGTGCCAGCAGTGAAGACCCCCGGACAGGCGGCAATCAGCCCCAGCATTTT. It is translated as CASSEDPRTGGNQPQHF.

This CDR3 reads CASRESPGHSNQPQHF. CDR3 DNA: TGTGCCAGCAGAGAATCTCCGGGACATAGCAATCAGCCCCAGCATTTT. The chain is built from TRBV6-1 and TRBJ1-5; perhaps TRBD1 as D (6 bases). The CDR3 is made up of 16 amino acids. V lost 6 bases and J 0 bases, leaving 15 bases between the germline ends. The germline V gene encodes CDR1 MNHNS and CDR2 SASEGT.